This T cell receptor (beta chain) was retrieved from a study of T cell repertoires in cytomegalovirus infection. About the study: Alongside well-studied HLA-B-restricted CMV epitopes, recently identified HLA-C-restricted CMV epitopes were also used. Carrying CMV and the relevant HLA type showed in public TCR beta signatures.

This clonotype was detected a few times. Antigen unknown. Each CDR3 protein gets one entry after TCRdb re-called the reads with MiXCR. This table has about 46,000 distinct CDR3 sequences, roughly 18% appearing once. Study conclusions and caveats: Dominating the ex vivo response were HLA-C-restricted CMV-specific TCR beta clonotypes. Accumulated public TCR beta family frequency recognized individuals carrying CMV together with the relevant HLA.

The CDR3 runs 15 residues. In germline, CDR1 is MNHEY, CDR2 SVGEGT. The ends were cut back, 0 bases at V and 4 bases at J, with 10 bases in the middle. This TCR derives from a human donor in good health (CMV status not recorded). Some clones in this sample may be carry-over from other donors' samples. Source: CD8+ T cells from cultured PBMCs, taken from culture after CMV antigen stimulation. The gene calls are TRBV6-2 or TRBV6-3 and TRBJ2-1; no reliable D call. The CDR3 nucleotides are TGTGCCAGCAGTTACTCCCGGCCCGGGTACAATGAGCAGTTCTTC. Its protein is CASSYSRPGYNEQFF.